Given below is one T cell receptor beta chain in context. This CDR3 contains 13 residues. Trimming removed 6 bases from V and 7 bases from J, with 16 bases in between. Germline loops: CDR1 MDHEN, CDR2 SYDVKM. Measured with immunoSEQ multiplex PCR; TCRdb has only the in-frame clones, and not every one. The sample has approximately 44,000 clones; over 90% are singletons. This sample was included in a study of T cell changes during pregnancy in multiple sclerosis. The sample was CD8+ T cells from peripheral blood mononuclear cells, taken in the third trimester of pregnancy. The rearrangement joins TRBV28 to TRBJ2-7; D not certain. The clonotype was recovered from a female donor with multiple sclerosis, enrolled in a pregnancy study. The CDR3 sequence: CASSPSLVREQYF. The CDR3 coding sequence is TGTGCCAGCAGCCCTTCTCTGGTGAGGGAGCAGTACTTC.